This TCR beta chain was captured by sequencing in a study of beta chain features in type 1 diabetes (dated by TCRdb to between 2017 and 2018). In the study overall: Patients and healthy donors did not differ in mean age, gender distribution, total cell number or subset yield. A total of some 100,000,000 sorted cells were examined across all samples, and a strong correlation was observed between cell number per subset and RNA yield. Whereas all 30 or so donors provided naive and central memory subsets, regulatory and stem cell-like memory subsets were isolated from just 8 patients and roughly eight healthy donors. The study compared the TCRB repertoires of sorted circulating CD4+ T cell subsets in recently diagnosed type 1 diabetes patients with those in matched healthy donors. Broader findings and caveats from the paper: Because cDNA was sequenced instead of genomic DNA, activated cells with high expression could be over-represented, although the groups did not differ in activation or CD3 levels. Only small numbers of individuals were included in the HLA sub-analyses, which left unresolved whether HLA type had any influence on TCRB rearrangement. At VDJ recombination sites, patients with type 1 diabetes made fewer insertions and deleted more nucleotides, a pattern implying thymic rearrangement abnormalities. Naive, central memory and regulatory TCRB repertoires appeared to be more alike among patients than among healthy donors. Type 1 diabetes patients showed a moderate but significant shortening of TCRB CDR3 length in all four CD4+ subsets. Shorter templates might have been favored by PCR, but patient and control samples were amplified and corrected together, so both groups would have been affected equally by any skew.

This clone occurred a few times. Its antigen remains unidentified. Base qualities are not recorded, but no much larger clone differs from it by a single base. The germline V gene (reference sequence) gives CDR1 as SGHNT and CDR2 as YYREEE. The CDR3 spans 14 residues, from the cysteine through the phenylalanine. Only CDR3 DNA remains: 42 bases, in frame from the first base. Between the V and J ends, shortened by 6 bases and 5 bases respectively, the junction contains 17 bases. The entire amount of isolated RNA was reverse transcribed using the High Capacity cDNA Reverse Transcription Kit, so the sequenced TCRB transcripts were expressed ones. Naive, central memory and regulatory T cell samples underwent deep immunoSEQ sequencing, averaging about 3.3 million total reads per sample. Sorted cells were lysed in RLT buffer, and RNA was extracted using DNase-treated RNeasy Micro or Mini kits according to cell number. Each cell subset was processed on its own to prevent cross-contamination, while patient and healthy donor samples were processed together. Using the immunoSEQ multiplex PCR, TCRB sequences were amplified from cDNA into 87-bp fragments spanning the CDR3 region. Sequencing of the amplicons was done on the Illumina HiSeq platform. On the study's bioinformatics: PCR bias was corrected computationally using synthetic template baselines, and reads within Hamming distance 2 were collapsed, with unmergeable singletons discarded. Reads were aligned to IMGT to assign V, D and J genes, CDR3 length, and insertions or deletions at six rearrangement sites. Within each subset, clonotype counts were normalized to sorted cell number, and only after that were true diversity and Gini coefficients computed with the tcR R package. The overlap coefficient, calculated on TCRB nucleotide sequences, was used to quantify repertoire sharing. TCRdb took over this immuneACCESS table, retaining in-frame rearrangements with V and J assigned. Such tables are incomplete; in checked studies, under half of the missing clones stem from an unresolved V gene, and the remainder is unexplained. D and trimming were read from the DNA, whereas the V and J calls and clone size are those reported in that table. The sample data list about 140,000 clones, and less than 10% of these were observed just once. Of the sample, 0.65% falls within the top ten clones.

Each donor gave one peripheral blood draw, approximately 0.11 L on average, collected into heparinised tubes. Naive, central memory, regulatory and stem cell-like memory CD4+ T cells were sorted on a BD FACSAria II using a panel including CD45RO, CCR7, CD25, CD127, CD95 and CD27. All sorted populations exceeded 95% purity. PBMCs were isolated immediately by Lymphoprep density gradient centrifugation and stained directly without culture. So that batch effects would be minimized, each experiment stained and sorted samples in pairs, pairing one healthy donor with one patient. The sample comprised central memory CD4+ T cells from blood. The rearrangement joined TRBV5-4 to TRBJ1-1; the D region possibly corresponds to TRBD1 (5 bases align). This receptor was obtained from a woman aged 40 to 50 in good health. This receptor carries the CDR3 CASIMDGGRTEAFF. The nucleotide sequence is TGTGCCAGCATCATGGACGGGGGGAGGACTGAAGCTTTCTTT.